The 10 T cell receptor beta chains below all came from one sample that was sequenced in a study of CD4 T cells in relation to SARS-CoV-2 and coronaviruses. Their specific antigens are unknown. Before the COVID-19 pandemic, during about 2011-2019, CD4+ T cells were taken from unexposed donors. Isolation of CD4+ T cells took place after roughly nine days in culture. The protocol was immunoSEQ multiplex PCR, while the TCRdb copy is restricted to in-frame clones and leaves out a portion. This table holds approximately 20,000 clones, 80% to 85% found once. Sequencing was performed on CD4+ T cells from PBMCs, cultured in vitro. The receptors here all came from a human donor in good health.

The chain recombines TRBV6-2 or TRBV6-3 with TRBJ2-3, with D perhaps TRBD1 (5 bases). CDR1 is MNHEY, CDR2 SVGEGT, per germline. Deletions cut 5 bases from V and 3 bases from J, with 21 bases between. This CDR3 is 17 amino acids long. This chain's CDR3 is CASSQWRLRDTTDTQYF. In DNA form, the CDR3 reads TGTGCCAGCAGTCAATGGCGGCTCAGGGATACGACAGATACGCAGTATTTT.

The genes are TRBV3-1 (or the pseudogene TRBV3-2) and TRBJ2-2; a possible D gene is TRBD1 (5 bases). The germline CDR1 and CDR2 sequences are LGHDT and YNNKEL (reference sequence). This CDR3 is 14 amino acids long. V dropped 0 bases and J dropped 7 bases, with 9 bases sitting between them. CDR3 DNA: TGTGCCAGCAGCCAAGACAGGGTGAACGGGGAGCTGTTTTTT. Its protein product is CASSQDRVNGELFF.

The chain employs TRBV2 and TRBJ2-7; D is uncertain. The V end lost 8 bases, the J end lost 1 base, and 9 bases lay between the germline ends. The CDR3 length is 12 residues. Germline V gene sequence: CDR1 SNHLY, CDR2 FYNNEI. This CDR3 is CASSEMSYEQYF. The CDR3 DNA follows: TGTGCCAGCTCCGAGATGTCCTACGAGCAGTACTTC.

Note on this clone: One end of the junction does not line up with germline, which may come from a read error. This chain connects TRBV7-7 to TRBJ2-5; tentative D call: TRBD2 (6 bases). Germline CDR1 reads SSHAT; CDR2 reads FNYEAQ (reference sequence). There are 14 residues in the CDR3. CDR3 nucleotides: TGTGCTAGCAGCTTGCGGGGCGTACAAGAGACCCAGTACTTC. Its translation is CASSLRGVQETQYF.

Only one count was recorded for this clone. The chain carries TRBV29-1 and TRBJ1-1; 8 nucleotides align to TRBD1. The CDR3 totals 14 residues. J was trimmed by 5 bases and V by 5 bases; bases with no gene match: 10. From germline, CDR1 is SQVTM and CDR2 ANQGSEA. The CDR3 protein is CSVLPRGPGTEAFF. CDR3 nucleotide sequence: TGCAGCGTTTTGCCCAGGGGGCCAGGGACTGAAGCTTTCTTT.

V gene TRBV3-1 (or the pseudogene TRBV3-2) combines with J gene TRBJ2-7; D perhaps matches TRBD2 (7 bases). Trimming removed 1 base at V and 5 bases at J, with 18 bases between. This CDR3 has 16 amino acids. CDR1 is LGHDT and CDR2 is YNNKEL in the germline V gene (reference sequence). For the CDR3, the DNA is TGTGCCAGCAGCCAAGTTTCGGGGGGCGTCCCCAACGAGCAGTACTTC. This gives the protein CASSQVSGGVPNEQYF.

The J gene is TRBJ1-6, the V gene TRBV19, with D possibly matching TRBD1 (6 bases). Germline CDR1 is LNHDA and CDR2 is SQIVND (reference sequence). Trimming cost V 7 bases and J 6 bases, with 13 bases left between them. The CDR3 is 14 amino acids. Here the CDR3 DNA reads TGTGCCAGTACTGCGGGACAAATTAATTCACCCCTCCACTTT. It specifies CASTAGQINSPLHF.

This chain links TRBV6-5 with TRBJ1-1, with D perhaps TRBD1 (6 bases). CDR1 and CDR2 from the germline V gene are MNHEY and SVGAGI. Between the trimmed V and J ends, which lost 3 bases and 7 bases, there was a span of 12 bases. This CDR3 region has 13 residues. DNA for the CDR3: TGTGCCAGCAGTTATACAGGGAGAGGTGAAGCTTTCTTT. Translated, it gives CASSYTGRGEAFF.

The chain uses TRBV18 and TRBJ2-1, with TRBD2 identical over 13 bases. J was trimmed by 12 bases and V by 2 bases; bases with no gene match: 13. CDR3 length: 17 residues. The germline V gene has CDR1 KGHSH and CDR2 LQKENI. The CDR3 here is CASSPRLAGGRQSRQFF. CDR3 DNA sequence: TGTGCCAGCTCACCAAGACTAGCGGGAGGTCGGCAATCGAGGCAGTTCTTC. Complete variable domain (other parts from reference TRBV18 and TRBJ2-1): NAGVMQNPRHLVRRRGQEARLRCSPMKGHSHVYWYRQLPEEGLKFMVYLQKENIIDESGMPKERFSAEFPKEGPSILRIQQVVRGDSAAYFCASSPRLAGGRQSRQFFGPGTRLTVL.

The CDR3 region is CASTPGARGGANVLTF. The CDR3 DNA reads as TGTGCCAGTACTCCCGGGGCCAGGGGTGGGGCCAACGTCCTGACTTTC. The V and J genes are TRBV19 and TRBJ2-6, with a tentative D call TRBD1 (6 bases). CDR1 is LNHDA and CDR2 is SQIVND in the germline V gene (reference sequence). This CDR3 region has 16 residues. Trimming pared 7 bases from V and 3 bases from J, leaving 16 bases between. The full variable domain, its missing parts supplied by reference TRBV19 and TRBJ2-6, is DGGITQSPKYLFRKEGQNVTLSCEQNLNHDAMYWYRQDPGQGLRLIYYSQIVNDFQKGDIAEGYSVSREKKESFPLTVTSAQKNPTAFYLCASTPGARGGANVLTFGAGSRLTVL.